This T cell receptor (beta chain) stems from a study of blood T cell repertoires in COVID-19 (dated by TCRdb to 2019 to 2021). About the full investigation: The collaborator samples originated in the United States, Italy and Spain and spanned the acute and convalescent phases of COVID-19. Sample metadata almost always included a de-identified subject ID, COVID-19 status, age in years and sex. The dataset comprised deeply sampled blood TCRbeta repertoires from subjects exposed to, actively infected with, or recovered from COVID-19. The repertoires were released in a freely available public database meant as a resource for research on the immune response to SARS-CoV-2. The material from the prospective study consisted of cDNA or gDNA derived from T cells, B-cell-depleted T cells, or PBMCs. Samples were obtained from the ongoing ImmuneRACE study (first 160 participants) and from over a thousand subjects provided by 6 global collaborators. Where available, HLA class I and class II types were obtained from metadata supplied by the sample provider rather than from assay-based typing.

Points the paper makes about the study in general: The quantity of clinical and demographic metadata differed by source and by participant and was supplied without curation.

Remarks on this clone: Its antigen remains unidentified. Within one base of it there is no much larger clone, and no base qualities were kept.

Whole blood was collected in K2EDTA tubes by collaborating institutions according to the institutions' own protocols. For TCRbeta analysis, collaborators shipped samples in one of three forms: frozen whole blood, isolated PBMCs, or DNA extracted from either of those sample types. The immunoSEQ Assay, a bias-controlled multiplex PCR, was used to amplify TCRbeta CDR3 regions from genomic DNA. The paper's data handling went like this. Nucleated cell counts per sample were estimated from amplification of reference gene primers within the assay. Sequence reads were collapsed and filtered to measure the absolute abundance of every unique TCRbeta CDR3 rearrangement. For each sample, productive Simpson clonality was calculated by taking the square root of Simpson's diversity index across productive rearrangements. The immuneACCESS repertoire file appears here via TCRdb, limited to in-frame rearrangements. These files lack a portion of the clones; in checked studies, under half of the deficit traces to unresolved V genes, and the cause of the others is not known. V and J calls and clone size are copied from that table; D and trimming were computed from the DNA. The sample table shows 50,000 to 65,000 clones, and around 86% are seen once. The ten largest clones add up to approximately 3% of the sample.

Trimming at the junction amounts to 3 bases on V and 3 bases on J, and the germline ends lie 9 bases apart. From its cysteine to its phenylalanine, the CDR3 spans 13 amino acids. Kept here is only the CDR3 DNA, which spans 39 bases and is read in frame from base 1. From the germline V gene, CDR1 is SGHRS and CDR2 is YFSETQ. The clonotype comes from a man between 45 and 60 years old with active COVID-19. The V and J genes are TRBV5-1 and TRBJ1-1, with no D gene named confidently. Sequenced sample: peripheral blood. The DNA sequence is TGCGCCAGCAGCTATGACACCGACACTGAAGCTTTCTTT. It translates as CASSYDTDTEAFF.